The 5 T cell receptor beta chains presented below share a single source sample, sequenced in a study of blood T cell repertoires in COVID-19. Repertoires were generated with immunoSEQ multiplex PCR, while TCRdb's copy carries only in-frame clones and drops some. The sample has about 300,000 clones, 70% to 90% seen once. The specimen was peripheral blood. The source of these receptors is a woman aged 50 to 65 with COVID-19, enrolled during active disease.

The chain joins TRBV10-1 to TRBJ2-2, with D unclear. CDR3 size: 15 residues. Germline-derived CDR1 and CDR2 are WNHNN and SYGVQD (reference sequence). V lost 5 bases and J lost 7, with 17 bases in between. CDR3 residues: CASSKTPTRGGELFF. The CDR3 bases are TGCGCCAGCAGTAAGACCCCAACCAGAGGCGGGGAGCTGTTTTTT.

This clone appeared a few times. The V and J genes are TRBV5-6 and TRBJ2-6; TRBD1 aligns across 7 bases. This CDR3 spans 17 amino acids. Losses at the gene ends were 0 bases for V and 3 bases for J; bases not matched to a gene: 6. CDR1 and CDR2 (germline): SGHDT, YYEEEE. This CDR3 is CASSLEQGFNGANVLTF. In nucleotides, the CDR3 is TGTGCCAGCAGCTTGGAACAGGGGTTTAATGGGGCCAACGTCCTGACTTTC.

This rearrangement joins TRBV21-1 to TRBJ1-3; the D call TRBD1 from the table was never checked on the DNA. TRBV21-1 is termed a pseudogene. The CDR3 totals 17 residues. The CDR3 nucleotides are TGTGCCAGCAGCAAGAGGGACAGAGAATATTTCGGAAACACCATATATTTT. Translated, it gives CASSKRDREYFGNTIYF.

The chain joins TRBV5-1 to TRBJ1-1; 7 nucleotides match TRBD1. This CDR3 comprises 18 residues. V gave up 0 bases and J gave up 0 bases; unmatched junction bases: 11. The germline gives CDR1 SGHRS, CDR2 YFSETQ. The CDR3 spells CASSLALKGGYMNTEAFF. DNA for the CDR3: TGCGCCAGCAGCTTGGCCCTAAAAGGGGGCTACATGAACACTGAAGCTTTCTTT.

This clone was seen a handful of times. The chain combines TRBV5-1 with TRBJ2-1; 15 bases map to TRBD2. V lost 0 bases and J lost 6; bases outside the gene matches: 1. This CDR3 region has 16 residues. CDR1 is SGHRS, CDR2 YFSETQ, per germline. The CDR3 DNA is TGCGCCAGCAGCTTGGGGACTAGCGGGAGGGCCAATGAGCAGTTCTTC. Residues: CASSLGTSGRANEQFF.